This TCR beta chain was documented in a study of blood T cell repertoires in COVID-19. Overall study: Specimens from acute and convalescent COVID-19 originated in the United States, Italy and Spain. Sources were T cells, B-cell-depleted T cells, or PBMCs; the material itself was cDNA or gDNA.

Germline values: CDR1 MNHEY, CDR2 SVGEGT. The CDR3 has 14 residues. V lost 0 bases to trimming and J lost 8 bases; unmatched junction nucleotides: 5. This clone was counted a few times. Authors' methods: Amplifying reference gene primers gave estimates of nucleated cell counts. Sequenced by immunoSEQ multiplex PCR; TCRdb stores in-frame clones only, minus some. V, J and clone size derive from that table, while D and trimming were established from the DNA sequence. The sample lists 100,000 to 120,000 clones; roughly 80% were seen once. The specimen was peripheral blood. The genes are TRBV6-2 or TRBV6-3 and TRBJ1-1, with TRBD1 matching over 8 bases. This clonotype originated in a woman in her 70s with acute or convalescent COVID-19. CDR3 residues: CASSYSRTGTEAFF. The CDR3 DNA sequence: TGTGCCAGCAGTTACTCGAGGACAGGGACGGAAGCTTTCTTT.